This T cell receptor beta chain originates from a study of blood T cell repertoires in COVID-19. Study information: Researchers got acute and convalescent COVID-19 samples from the United States, Italy and Spain. Sources were T cells, B-cell-depleted T cells, or PBMCs; the material itself was cDNA or gDNA.

Enrollees, about 18 to 95 years old, lived in some 24 US areas. For recovered donors of Cohort 3, there were two negative PCRs, clearance, or symptom resolution. The data were produced by immunoSEQ multiplex PCR, yet TCRdb's version contains in-frame clones alone and is incomplete. Among 110,000 to 150,000 clones, around 80% were seen once, and the ten largest hold over 5%. This clone was observed once. This TCR was sampled from a woman aged 45-60 years who had recovered from COVID-19. Sequencing input: PBMCs or T cells enriched from blood (not recorded which).

CDR3 protein: CASSLDRSRDRGNEKLFF. In nucleotides, the CDR3 is TGTGCCAGCAGCTTGGACAGATCACGGGACAGGGGGAATGAAAAACTGTTTTTT. This chain uses TRBV11-2 with TRBJ1-4, with 11 bases matching TRBD1. Germline V gene sequence: CDR1 SGHAT, CDR2 FQNNGV. The CDR3 consists of 18 residues. V dropped 3 bases and J dropped 5; count of bases not matched to a gene: 11.